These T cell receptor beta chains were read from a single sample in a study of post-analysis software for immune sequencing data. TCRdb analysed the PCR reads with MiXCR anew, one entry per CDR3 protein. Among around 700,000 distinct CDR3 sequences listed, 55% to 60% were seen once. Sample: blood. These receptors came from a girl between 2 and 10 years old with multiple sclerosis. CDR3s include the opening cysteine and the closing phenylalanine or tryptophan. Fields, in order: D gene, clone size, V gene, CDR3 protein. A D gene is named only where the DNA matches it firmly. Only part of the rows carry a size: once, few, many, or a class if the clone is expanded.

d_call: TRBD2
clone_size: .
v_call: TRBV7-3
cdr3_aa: CASSPHSSGRAGEQYF

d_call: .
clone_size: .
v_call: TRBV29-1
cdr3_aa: CSVGHQETQYF

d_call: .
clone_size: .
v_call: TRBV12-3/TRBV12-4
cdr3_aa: CASSLVPGQGPGELFF

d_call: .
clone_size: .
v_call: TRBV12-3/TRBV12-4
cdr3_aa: CASRTGLSSYEQYF

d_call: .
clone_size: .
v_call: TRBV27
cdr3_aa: CASSFQGNIQYF

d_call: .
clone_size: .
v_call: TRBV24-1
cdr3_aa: CATSDPSGTDNEQFF

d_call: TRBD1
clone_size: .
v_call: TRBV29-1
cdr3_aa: CSVGQRDRASSGANVLTF

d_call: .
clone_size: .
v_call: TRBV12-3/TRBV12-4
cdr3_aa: CASSLSVRPVETQYF

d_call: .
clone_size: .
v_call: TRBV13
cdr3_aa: CASRRYMVNYGYTF

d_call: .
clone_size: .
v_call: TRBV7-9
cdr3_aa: CASVLPSRGEAWTEAFF

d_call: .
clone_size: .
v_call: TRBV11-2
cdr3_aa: CASSLDLVPETQYF

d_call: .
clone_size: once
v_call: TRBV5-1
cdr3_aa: CASRTSGLQDNEQFF

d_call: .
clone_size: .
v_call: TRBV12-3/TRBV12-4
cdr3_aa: CASSREYGYTF

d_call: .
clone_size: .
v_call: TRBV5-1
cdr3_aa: CASNLYPGANVLTF

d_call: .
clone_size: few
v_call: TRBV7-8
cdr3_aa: CASSLVETFYEQYF

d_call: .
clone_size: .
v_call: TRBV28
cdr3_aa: CASSSPITSTNEKLFF

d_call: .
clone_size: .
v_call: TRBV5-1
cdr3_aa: CTSSLRVYDLREQYF

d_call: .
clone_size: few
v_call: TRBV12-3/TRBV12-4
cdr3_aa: CASSLAYGNEQFF

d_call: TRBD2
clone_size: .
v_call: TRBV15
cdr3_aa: CATSRDPRGGLIDTQYF

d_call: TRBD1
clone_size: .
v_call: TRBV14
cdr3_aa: CASSEPRGRETQYF

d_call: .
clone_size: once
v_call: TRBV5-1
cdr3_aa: CASSKATVVGNEQFF

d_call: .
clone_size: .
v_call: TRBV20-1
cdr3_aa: CSALRGADGYTF

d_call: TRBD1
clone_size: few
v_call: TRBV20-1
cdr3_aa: CSAHQGGVYGYTF

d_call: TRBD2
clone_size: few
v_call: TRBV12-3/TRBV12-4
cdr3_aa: CASRGGSETQYF

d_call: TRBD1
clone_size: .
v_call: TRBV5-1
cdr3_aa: CASSLSGQGANEQFF

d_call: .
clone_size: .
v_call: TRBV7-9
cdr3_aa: CASSSTWSTDTQYF

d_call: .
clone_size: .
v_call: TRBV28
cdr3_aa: CASSLPSDSTDTQYF

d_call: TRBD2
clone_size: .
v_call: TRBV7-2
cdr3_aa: CASSSPRLAGGVTDTQYF